These 19 T cell receptor beta chains were all obtained from the same sample, sequenced in a study of identical twins. One entry per CDR3 protein results from TCRdb running MiXCR on the 5' RACE reads. This sample carries some 230,000 distinct CDR3 sequences, 6.5% of them seen once, and the ten largest clones take about 14%. The data also belong to a second study, concerning T cells expressing NK-cell markers.

Sequencing was carried out using CD8+ T cells sorted from blood. The source of these receptors is a woman between 18 and 29 years old in good health.

This clonotype was found many times. The chain carries TRBV6-5 and TRBJ2-2; D possibly corresponds to TRBD1 (6 bases). Between the trimmed V and J ends, which lost 4 bases and 6 bases, there was a span of 12 bases. The CDR3 spans 14 residues. Germline CDR1 MNHEY, CDR2 SVGAGI. The CDR3 protein is CASSSGTPPGELFF. CDR3 DNA: TGTGCCAGCAGTTCAGGGACACCACCCGGGGAGCTGTTTTTT.

This clonotype turned up a few times. This rearrangement joins TRBV27 to TRBJ2-2; D gene ambiguous. Looked up from germline, CDR1 is MNHEY and CDR2 is SMNVEV (reference sequence). The CDR3 runs 13 residues. V was clipped by 1 base and J by 6 bases, with 6 bases between them. The CDR3 spells CASSLLAPGELFF. CDR3 nucleotides: TGTGCCAGCAGTTTATTAGCCCCCGGGGAGCTGTTTTTT.

This clonotype was seen a few times. This chain uses TRBV2 with TRBJ2-7, with 8 bases aligning to TRBD1. The trim removed 6 bases at V and 0 bases at J, leaving 7 bases unmatched. CDR1 SNHLY and CDR2 FYNNEI come from the germline V gene. This CDR3 region has 15 residues. DNA for the CDR3: TGTGCCAGCAGGGCGAGGACAGGGAGCTCCTACGAGCAGTACTTC. Translating gives CASRARTGSSYEQYF.

This rearrangement joins TRBV5-6 to TRBJ1-2; D remains ambiguous. The CDR3 covers 14 residues. The germline gives CDR1 SGHDT, CDR2 YYEEEE. The V and J ends lost 0 bases and 8 bases respectively, with 14 bases between them. For the CDR3, the DNA is TGTGCCAGCAGCTTGGGACCCGAGATAGGGGGCTACACCTTC. This translates into CASSLGPEIGGYTF. Complete variable domain (other parts from reference TRBV5-6 and TRBJ1-2): DAGVTQSPTHLIKTRGQQVTLRCSPKSGHDTVSWYQQALGQGPQFIFQYYEEEERQRGNFPDRFSGHQFPNYSSELNVNALLLGDSALYLCASSLGPEIGGYTFGSGTRLTVV.

This clonotype was observed a handful of times. The chain carries TRBV29-1 and TRBJ2-7; 7 nucleotides align to TRBD2. V lost 6 bases to trimming and J lost 1 base; unmatched junction nucleotides: 9. This CDR3 spans 14 amino acids. The germline CDR1 and CDR2 sequences are SQVTM and ANQGSEA. This CDR3 reads CSVLLARHSYEQYF. As DNA, the CDR3 is TGCAGCGTCTTACTAGCGCGACATTCCTACGAGCAGTACTTC.

This clonotype came up a few times. J is TRBJ2-1 and V is TRBV27; D tentatively fits TRBD1 or TRBD2 (5 bases each). V lost 3 bases and J 2 bases, leaving 11 bases between the germline ends. The CDR3 sequence is 15 residues long. Germline loops: CDR1 MNHEY, CDR2 SMNVEV (reference sequence). The CDR3 DNA is TGTGCCAGCAGTTTCGGCCCGGGACCCTACAATGAGCAGTTCTTC. Protein product: CASSFGPGPYNEQFF.

The table lists this clonotype with many counts. The rearrangement links TRBV12-3 or TRBV12-4 to TRBJ2-1; weak D call: TRBD2 (5 bases). V shed 3 bases and J shed 8 bases, with 8 bases lying between them. The CDR3 covers 12 residues. This CDR3 reads CASSFGRDEQFF. As DNA, the CDR3 is TGTGCCAGCAGTTTTGGGAGAGATGAGCAGTTCTTC.

The chain employs TRBV27 and TRBJ2-1; D gene unclear. Germline V gives CDR1 MNHEY, CDR2 SMNVEV (reference sequence). The CDR3 length is 12 residues. Trimming took 7 bases from V and 7 from J, leaving 11 bases between them. This CDR3 is CASIGSGNEQFF. The CDR3 DNA is TGTGCCAGCATTGGGTCCGGGAATGAGCAGTTCTTC.

This clonotype turned up a few times. The chain links TRBV7-9 to TRBJ2-7; the match to TRBD1 covers 10 bases. This CDR3 has 15 amino acids. The V gene's germline CDR1 is SEHNR and CDR2 FQNEAQ (reference sequence). Losses at the gene ends were 1 base for V and 5 bases for J; bases not matched to a gene: 5. The CDR3 is CASSLVTGTGDEQYF. The CDR3 coding sequence is TGTGCCAGCAGCTTAGTCACCGGGACAGGGGACGAGCAGTACTTC.

The chain employs TRBV20-1 and TRBJ2-5, with 12 bases identical to TRBD2. This CDR3 spans 14 amino acids. CDR1 and CDR2 from the germline V gene are DFQATT and SNEGSKA (reference sequence). The J segment lost 5 bases and the V segment lost 5 bases, leaving 6 bases of the junction unmatched. The CDR3 DNA reads as TGCAGTGCTCCTAGCGGGGGGGCCGGTGAGACCCAGTACTTC. This translates into CSAPSGGAGETQYF.

This clonotype was seen ten or more times. The V and J genes are TRBV25-1 and TRBJ2-3; the D is unclear. Germline CDR1 and CDR2: MGHDK and SYGVNS. V was cut by 7 bases and J by 7 bases, with 9 bases left in between. The CDR3 length is 11 residues. CDR3 in amino acids: CASMVKNTQYF. In DNA, the CDR3 is TGTGCCAGCATGGTAAAGAATACGCAGTATTTT. The full variable domain, rest sourced from reference TRBV25-1 and TRBJ2-3, is EADIYQTPRYLVIGTGKKITLECSQTMGHDKMYWYQQDPGMELHLIHYSYGVNSTEKGDLSSESTVSRIRTEHFPLTLESARPSHTSQYLCASMVKNTQYFGPGTRLTVL.

This clonotype has at least ten counts. The chain recombines TRBV5-6 with TRBJ1-1, with a weak D call TRBD1 (5 bases). With 2 bases removed from V and 5 bases from J, the gap between germline ends came to 13 bases. This CDR3 region has 14 residues. Germline lookup yields CDR1 SGHDT and CDR2 YYEEEE. The CDR3 bases are TGTGCCAGCAGCTTACCCAGGGAAGAAACTGAAGCTTTCTTT. Translated: CASSLPREETEAFF.

This clonotype was seen ten or more times. The CDR3 sequence: CASSMERGPGNEQFF. CDR3 sequence (DNA): TGCGCCAGCAGCATGGAAAGGGGGCCGGGGAATGAGCAGTTCTTC. The chain links TRBV5-1 to TRBJ2-1; 7 bases map to TRBD1. The V gene's germline CDR1 is SGHRS and CDR2 YFSETQ. This CDR3 is 15 amino acids long. J lost 7 bases, V lost 4 bases, and 11 bases had no gene match.

The chain is built from TRBV5-4 and TRBJ2-2, with TRBD1 identical over 10 bases. The CDR3 covers 16 residues. The germline gives CDR1 SGHNT, CDR2 YYREEE (reference sequence). V shed 5 bases and J 6 bases; nucleotides not matched to a gene: 10. The DNA for the CDR3 is TGTGCCAGCAGTAAGCCGGGACAGGGGTCGCCCGGGGAGCTGTTTTTT. It is translated as CASSKPGQGSPGELFF.

This clonotype was detected many times. V usage is TRBV9 and J usage is TRBJ2-7, with 8 bases that match TRBD2. Germline values: CDR1 SGDLS, CDR2 YYNGEE. V shed 4 bases and J 2 bases; nucleotides not matched to a gene: 11. The CDR3 is 16 amino acids. The CDR3 loop reads CASSPRTGTSPYEQYF. The DNA of the CDR3 is TGTGCCAGCAGCCCCCGCACCGGGACTAGTCCCTACGAGCAGTACTTC.

This clonotype was counted only a few times. The V gene is TRBV5-1, the J gene TRBJ2-6; a possible D gene is TRBD1 (6 bases). The V gene lost 4 bases and the J gene lost 0 bases, with 8 bases spanning the gap. In germline, CDR1 is SGHRS, CDR2 YFSETQ. The CDR3 consists of 15 residues. This CDR3 reads CASSRGGSGANVLTF. The CDR3 DNA reads as TGCGCCAGCAGCCGAGGGGGCTCTGGGGCCAACGTCCTGACTTTC.

This clonotype showed up many times. This chain joins TRBV7-9 and TRBJ2-7; D gene unclear. The germline V gene has CDR1 SEHNR and CDR2 FQNEAQ (reference sequence). V was shortened by 3 bases and J by 3 bases, with 15 bases between the two germline ends. This CDR3 is 15 amino acids long. Here the CDR3 DNA reads TGTGCCAGCAGCTTCTTAGGACCTCGCCTCTACGAGCAGTACTTC. Protein sequence: CASSFLGPRLYEQYF.

The CDR3 sequence is CASSSRGGADYGYTF. The CDR3 DNA reads as TGTGCCAGCAGCTCCCGCGGGGGTGCGGACTATGGCTACACCTTC. V is TRBV7-9 and J is TRBJ1-2; possibly TRBD1 for D (5 bases). The CDR3 spans 15 residues. The germline V gene encodes CDR1 SEHNR and CDR2 FQNEAQ (reference sequence). V was clipped by 4 bases and J by 3 bases, with 15 bases between them.

Only a few counts were recorded for this clonotype. The chain couples TRBV6-5 to TRBJ1-1; D not certain. V was shortened by 8 bases and J by 11 bases, with 12 bases between the two germline ends. CDR3 length: 10 residues. Germline lookup yields CDR1 MNHEY and CDR2 SVGAGI. In DNA form, the CDR3 reads TGTGCCAGCTTCGGCCCCTCGGCTTTCTTT. This encodes CASFGPSAFF.